This record covers a single T cell receptor beta chain. Under the authors' procedure: Estimation of nucleated cell counts relied on the amplification of reference gene primers. The repertoire was sequenced with immunoSEQ multiplex PCR; TCRdb's copy has only in-frame clones and lacks some. V, J and clone size reflect that table, while D and trimming were determined from the DNA. This table has 310,000 or so clones, approximately 90% appearing once. There are 16 residues in the CDR3. Trimming cost V 5 bases and J 2 bases, with 18 bases left between them. Germline V lookup: CDR1 SEHNR, CDR2 FQNEAQ (reference sequence). These data come from a study of blood T cell repertoires in COVID-19. Study-wide background: COVID-19 samples collected from the United States, Italy and Spain covered acute and convalescent phases. T cells, B-cell-depleted T cells, or PBMCs provided the cDNA or gDNA that served as material.

Seattle patient enrollment occurred during active infection, with longitudinal follow-up thereafter. Input material: peripheral blood. The gene calls are TRBV7-9 and TRBJ1-1; D gene ambiguous. The source of this sequence is a woman aged 30 to 39 with COVID-19, enrolled during active disease. For the CDR3, the DNA is TGTGCCAGCAGCCCTCCCCAAATGGCACCAAACACTGAAGCTTTCTTT. Residues: CASSPPQMAPNTEAFF.